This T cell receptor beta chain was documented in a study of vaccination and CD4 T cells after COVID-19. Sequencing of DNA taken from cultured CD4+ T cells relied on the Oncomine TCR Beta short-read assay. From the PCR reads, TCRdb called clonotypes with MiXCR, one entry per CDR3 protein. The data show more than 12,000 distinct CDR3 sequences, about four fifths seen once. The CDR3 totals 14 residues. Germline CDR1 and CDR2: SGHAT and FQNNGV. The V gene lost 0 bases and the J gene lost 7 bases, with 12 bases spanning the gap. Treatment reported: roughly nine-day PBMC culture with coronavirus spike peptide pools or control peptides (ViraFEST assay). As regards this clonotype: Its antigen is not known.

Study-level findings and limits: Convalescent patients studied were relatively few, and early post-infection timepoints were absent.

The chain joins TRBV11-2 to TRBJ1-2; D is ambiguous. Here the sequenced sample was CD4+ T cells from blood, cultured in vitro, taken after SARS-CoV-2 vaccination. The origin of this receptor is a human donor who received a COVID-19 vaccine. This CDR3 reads CASSLERTKGGYTF. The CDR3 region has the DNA TGTGCCAGCAGCTTAGAGCGGACGAAGGGTGGCTACACCTTC.